These T cell receptor beta chains were read from a single sample in a study of blood T cell repertoires in COVID-19. Measured with immunoSEQ multiplex PCR; TCRdb has only the in-frame clones, and not every one. Here the sample spans some 220,000 clones, over 75% being singletons. The sample taken for sequencing was PBMCs or T cells enriched from blood (not recorded which). These receptors were collected from a woman aged 18-29 years in a cohort exposed to, infected with or recovered from COVID-19 (not recorded which). Each CDR3 is given with its conserved first and last residue. Each record gives: CDR3 protein, V gene, D gene, J gene. A D gene is named only where the DNA matches it firmly.

CASSQQETRTEAFF | TRBV3-1/TRBV3-2 | - | TRBJ1-1
CASSLRGTERVQNYGYTF | TRBV5-5 | TRBD1 | TRBJ1-2
CASSPMRDTEAFF | TRBV18 | - | TRBJ1-1
CASNEGLAGELFF | TRBV19 | - | TRBJ2-2
CATRGLAGPTDTQYF | TRBV10-3 | TRBD2 | TRBJ2-3
CASSQGQGAEQYF | TRBV3-1/TRBV3-2 | TRBD1 | TRBJ2-7
CASSLEKSEYEQYF | TRBV5-4 | - | TRBJ2-7
CASSLDGVNQPQHF | TRBV7-8 | - | TRBJ1-5
CASSTQLAGPSYEQYF | TRBV19 | TRBD2 | TRBJ2-7
CATANEKLFF | TRBV2 | - | TRBJ1-4